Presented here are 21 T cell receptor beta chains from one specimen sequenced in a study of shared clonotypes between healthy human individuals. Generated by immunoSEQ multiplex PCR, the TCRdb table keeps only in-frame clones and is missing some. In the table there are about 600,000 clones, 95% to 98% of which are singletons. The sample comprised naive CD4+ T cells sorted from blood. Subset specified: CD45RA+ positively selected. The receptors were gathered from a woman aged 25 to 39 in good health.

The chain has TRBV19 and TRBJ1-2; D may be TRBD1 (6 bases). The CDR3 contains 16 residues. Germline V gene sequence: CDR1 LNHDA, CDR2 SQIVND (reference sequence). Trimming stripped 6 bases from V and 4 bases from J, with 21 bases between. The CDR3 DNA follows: TGTGCCAGTAGAAAGAGGACAGAAGGGGAAGGCTATGGCTACACCTTC. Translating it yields CASRKRTEGEGYGYTF.

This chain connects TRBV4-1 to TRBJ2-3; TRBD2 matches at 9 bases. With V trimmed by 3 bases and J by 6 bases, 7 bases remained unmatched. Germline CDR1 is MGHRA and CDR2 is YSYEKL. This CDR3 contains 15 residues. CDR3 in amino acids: CASSHLAGVRDTQYF. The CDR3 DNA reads TGCGCCAGCAGCCATTTAGCGGGAGTCCGGGATACGCAGTATTTT.

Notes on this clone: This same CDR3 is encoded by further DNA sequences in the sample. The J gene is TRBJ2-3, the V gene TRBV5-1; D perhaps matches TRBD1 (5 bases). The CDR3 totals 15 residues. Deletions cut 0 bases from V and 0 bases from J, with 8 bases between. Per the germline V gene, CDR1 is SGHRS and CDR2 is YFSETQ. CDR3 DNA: TGCGCCAGCAGCTTGGGGACACGAAGCACAGATACGCAGTATTTT. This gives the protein CASSLGTRSTDTQYF.

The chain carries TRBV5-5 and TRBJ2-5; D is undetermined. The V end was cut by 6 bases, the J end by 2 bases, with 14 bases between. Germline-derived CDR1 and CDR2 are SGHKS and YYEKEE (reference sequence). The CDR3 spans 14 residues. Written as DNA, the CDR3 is TGTGCCAGCACCCTTGGCCTAATTCAAGAGACCCAGTACTTC. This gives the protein CASTLGLIQETQYF.

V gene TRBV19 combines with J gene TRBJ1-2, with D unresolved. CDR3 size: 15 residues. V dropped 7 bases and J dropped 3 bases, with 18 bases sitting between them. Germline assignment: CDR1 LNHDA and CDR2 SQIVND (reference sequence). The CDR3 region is CASNNIQSADYGYTF. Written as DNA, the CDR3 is TGTGCCAGTAATAATATACAGTCGGCGGACTATGGCTACACCTTC.

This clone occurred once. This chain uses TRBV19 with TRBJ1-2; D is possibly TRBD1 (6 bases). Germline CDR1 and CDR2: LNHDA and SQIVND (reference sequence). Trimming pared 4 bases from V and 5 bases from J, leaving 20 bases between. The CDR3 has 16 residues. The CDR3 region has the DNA TGTGCCAGTAGTACCGGAGCGGCAGGGGAAAGGTATGGCTACACCTTC. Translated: CASSTGAAGERYGYTF.

The CDR3 DNA follows: TGCGCCAGCAGCTCGGGGGGTCCTGGATCCGGTGCGGGCTATGGCTACACCTTC. As protein: CASSSGGPGSGAGYGYTF. The chain recombines TRBV5-1 with TRBJ1-2; tentative D call: TRBD1 (5 bases). This CDR3 comprises 18 residues. The V end was cut by 3 bases, the J end by 4 bases, with 25 bases between. CDR1 and CDR2 (germline): SGHRS, YFSETQ.

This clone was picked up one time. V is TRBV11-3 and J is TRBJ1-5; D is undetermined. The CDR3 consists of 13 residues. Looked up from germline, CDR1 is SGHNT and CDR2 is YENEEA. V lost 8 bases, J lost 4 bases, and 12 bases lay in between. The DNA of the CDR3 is TGTGCCAGCCCGAAGACGGCGAATCAGCCCCAGCATTTT. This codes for CASPKTANQPQHF. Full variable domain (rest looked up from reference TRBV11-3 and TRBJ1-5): EAGVVQSPRYKIIEKKQPVAFWCNPISGHNTLYWYLQNLGQGPELLIRYENEEAVDDSQLPKDRFSAERLKGVDSTLKIQPAELGDSAVYLCASPKTANQPQHFGDGTRLSIL.

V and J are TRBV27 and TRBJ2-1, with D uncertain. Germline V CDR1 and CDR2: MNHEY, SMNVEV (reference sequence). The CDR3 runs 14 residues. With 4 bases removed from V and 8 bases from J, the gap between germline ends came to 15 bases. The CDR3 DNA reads TGTGCCAGCAGTTCAACGCCCTACTGGGATGAGCAGTTCTTC. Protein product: CASSSTPYWDEQFF.

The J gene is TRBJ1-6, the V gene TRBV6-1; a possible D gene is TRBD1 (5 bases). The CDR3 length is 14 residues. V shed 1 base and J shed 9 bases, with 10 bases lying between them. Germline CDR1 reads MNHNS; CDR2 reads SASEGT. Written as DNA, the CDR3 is TGTGCCAGCAGTGAAGTCAGGGAACCTTCACCCCTCCACTTT. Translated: CASSEVREPSPLHF.

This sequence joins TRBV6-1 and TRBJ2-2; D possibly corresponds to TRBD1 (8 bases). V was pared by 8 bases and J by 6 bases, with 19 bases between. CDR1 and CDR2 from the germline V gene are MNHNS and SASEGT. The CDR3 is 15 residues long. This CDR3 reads CASGDRRGMAGELFF. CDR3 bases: TGTGCCAGCGGGGACAGGCGGGGGATGGCCGGGGAGCTGTTTTTT.

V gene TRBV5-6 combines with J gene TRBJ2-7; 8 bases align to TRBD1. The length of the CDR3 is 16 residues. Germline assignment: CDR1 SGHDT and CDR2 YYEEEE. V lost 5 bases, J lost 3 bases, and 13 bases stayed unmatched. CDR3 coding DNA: TGTGCCAGCAGTTTGTGGACAGGGCAAATGAACTACGAGCAGTACTTC. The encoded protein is CASSLWTGQMNYEQYF.

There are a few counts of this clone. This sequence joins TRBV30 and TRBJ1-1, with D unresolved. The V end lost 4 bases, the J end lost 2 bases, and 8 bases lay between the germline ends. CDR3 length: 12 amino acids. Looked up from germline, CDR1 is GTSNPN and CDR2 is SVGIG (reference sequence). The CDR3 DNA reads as TGTGCCTGGAACCCGATTAACACTGAAGCTTTCTTT. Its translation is CAWNPINTEAFF.

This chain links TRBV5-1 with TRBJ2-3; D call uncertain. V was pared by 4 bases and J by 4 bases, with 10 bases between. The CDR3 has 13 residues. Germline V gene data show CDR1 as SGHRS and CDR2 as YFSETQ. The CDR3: CASSPDRPDTQYF. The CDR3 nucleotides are TGCGCCAGCAGCCCGGACCGCCCAGATACGCAGTATTTT.

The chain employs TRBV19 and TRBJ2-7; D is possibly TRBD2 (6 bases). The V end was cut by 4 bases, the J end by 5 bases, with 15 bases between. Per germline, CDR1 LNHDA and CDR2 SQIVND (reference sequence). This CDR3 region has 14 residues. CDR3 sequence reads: CASSTGPWGDEQYF. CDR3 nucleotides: TGTGCCAGTAGTACGGGACCCTGGGGGGACGAGCAGTACTTC.

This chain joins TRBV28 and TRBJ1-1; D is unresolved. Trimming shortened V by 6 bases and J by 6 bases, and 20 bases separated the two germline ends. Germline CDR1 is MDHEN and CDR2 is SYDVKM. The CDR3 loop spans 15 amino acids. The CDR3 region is CASSSSPPFRAEAFF. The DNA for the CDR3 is TGTGCCAGCAGCTCCTCGCCACCTTTCCGTGCTGAAGCTTTCTTT.

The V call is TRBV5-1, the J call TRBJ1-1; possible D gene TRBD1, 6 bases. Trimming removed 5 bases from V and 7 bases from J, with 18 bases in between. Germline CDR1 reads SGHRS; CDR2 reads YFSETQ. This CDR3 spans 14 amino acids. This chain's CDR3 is CASRQRAGANEAFF. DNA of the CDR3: TGCGCCAGCAGACAGCGGGCAGGGGCAAATGAAGCTTTCTTT.

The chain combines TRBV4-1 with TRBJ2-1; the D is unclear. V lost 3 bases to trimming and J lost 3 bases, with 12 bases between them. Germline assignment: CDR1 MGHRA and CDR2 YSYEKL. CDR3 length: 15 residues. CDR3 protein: CASSQNTPLYNEQFF. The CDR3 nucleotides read TGCGCCAGCAGCCAGAACACGCCGCTCTACAATGAGCAGTTCTTC.

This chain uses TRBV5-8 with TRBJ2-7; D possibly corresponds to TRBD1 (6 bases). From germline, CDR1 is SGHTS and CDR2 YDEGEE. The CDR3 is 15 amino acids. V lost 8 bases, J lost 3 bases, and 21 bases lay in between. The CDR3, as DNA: TGTGCCAGTAGAAAGTTCGGGACAAGAGTCTACGAGCAGTACTTC. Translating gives CASRKFGTRVYEQYF.

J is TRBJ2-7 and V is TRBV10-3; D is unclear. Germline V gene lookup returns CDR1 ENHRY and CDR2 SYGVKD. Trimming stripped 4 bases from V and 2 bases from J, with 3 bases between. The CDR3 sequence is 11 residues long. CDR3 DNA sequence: TGTGCCATCAGTGGCCCCTACGAGCAGTACTTC. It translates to CAISGPYEQYF.

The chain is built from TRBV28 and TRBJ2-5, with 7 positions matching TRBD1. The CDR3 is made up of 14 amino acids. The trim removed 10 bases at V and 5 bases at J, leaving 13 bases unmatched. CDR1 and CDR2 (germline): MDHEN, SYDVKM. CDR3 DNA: TGTGCCATTCTAGGGGCAGGGGGTAGGGAGACCCAGTACTTC. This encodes CAILGAGGRETQYF.